The rows below give T cell receptor beta chains drawn from one sample of a study of early stage breast cancer tumors. Assay used: immunoSEQ multiplex PCR; TCRdb lists only in-frame clones, some missing. This repertoire shows 9,000 or so clones, 66% found once; its top ten account for more than 6%. The sequenced sample was breast tumor tissue. The receptors originated from a person in their fifties with breast cancer. Both conserved end residues are part of each CDR3. The D gene is left open where the match is weak. For some rows the clone size is stated as once, few or many, or as a class when expanded; others skip it.

v_gene: TRBV18; j_gene: TRBJ2-5; abundance: few; d_gene: .; CDR3nt: TGTGCCAGCTCACCACAGGGTCTCCAAGAGACCCAGTACTTC; CDR3aa: CASSPQGLQETQYF
v_gene: TRBV7-9; j_gene: TRBJ2-5; abundance: .; d_gene: .; CDR3nt: TGTGCCAGCAGCTTACCCCAGGGAAGGGAGACCCAGTACTTC; CDR3aa: CASSLPQGRETQYF
v_gene: TRBV7-3; j_gene: TRBJ2-3; abundance: few; d_gene: TRBD2; CDR3nt: TGTGCCAGCAGCACTAGCGGGGGCCTCACAGATACGCAGTATTTT; CDR3aa: CASSTSGGLTDTQYF
v_gene: TRBV27; j_gene: TRBJ1-1; abundance: .; d_gene: .; CDR3nt: TGTGCCAGCAGTTTCCTGAGGGGCACTGAAGCTTTCTTT; CDR3aa: CASSFLRGTEAFF
v_gene: TRBV4-3; j_gene: TRBJ1-5; abundance: .; d_gene: .; CDR3nt: TGCGCCAGCAGCCAAGAGGCCGGTTATAGCAATCAGCCCCAGCATTTT; CDR3aa: CASSQEAGYSNQPQHF
v_gene: TRBV6-5; j_gene: TRBJ1-1; abundance: .; d_gene: .; CDR3nt: TGTGCCAGCAACCTCGGACATCTGAACACTGAAGCTTTCTTT; CDR3aa: CASNLGHLNTEAFF
v_gene: TRBV5-1; j_gene: TRBJ2-1; abundance: .; d_gene: TRBD2; CDR3nt: TGCGCCAGCAGCTTGGCCGTGGGAGGGAATAATGAGCAGTTCTTC; CDR3aa: CASSLAVGGNNEQFF
v_gene: TRBV5-6; j_gene: TRBJ1-1; abundance: .; d_gene: .; CDR3nt: TGTGCCAGCAGCTTTGGGCGTCACATGAACACTGAAGCTTTCTTT; CDR3aa: CASSFGRHMNTEAFF
v_gene: TRBV6-6; j_gene: TRBJ2-2; abundance: once; d_gene: .; CDR3nt: TGTGCCAGCAGTTACGAAGGCGGGGAGCTGTTTTTT; CDR3aa: CASSYEGGELFF
v_gene: TRBV11-2; j_gene: TRBJ2-5; abundance: .; d_gene: .; CDR3nt: TGTGCCAGCAGCTTAGACACGGGGGCGCGTGAGACCCAGTACTTC; CDR3aa: CASSLDTGARETQYF
v_gene: TRBV5-1; j_gene: TRBJ1-1; abundance: .; d_gene: TRBD1; CDR3nt: TGCGCCAGCAGCCTCAGACCCGGACAGGGGAACACTGAAGCTTTCTTT; CDR3aa: CASSLRPGQGNTEAFF
v_gene: TRBV7-9; j_gene: TRBJ2-7; abundance: .; d_gene: TRBD2; CDR3nt: TGTGCCAGCAGCTTACTAGCGGGAAACGAGCAGTACTTC; CDR3aa: CASSLLAGNEQYF
v_gene: TRBV13; j_gene: TRBJ1-1; abundance: .; d_gene: TRBD1; CDR3nt: TGTGCCAGCAGCTTAGCCGCCAGGGGGATTCGGCGTACTGAAGCTTTCTTT; CDR3aa: CASSLAARGIRRTEAFF
v_gene: TRBV13; j_gene: TRBJ2-2; abundance: .; d_gene: TRBD1; CDR3nt: TGTGCCAGCAGCCCTCCGGGACAGGGGAACACCGGGGAGCTGTTTTTT; CDR3aa: CASSPPGQGNTGELFF
v_gene: TRBV7-3; j_gene: TRBJ2-1; abundance: medium-sized; d_gene: TRBD2; CDR3nt: TGTGCCAGCAGCTACACTAGCGGGGACCCAAATGAGCAGTTCTTC; CDR3aa: CASSYTSGDPNEQFF
v_gene: TRBV5-5; j_gene: TRBJ1-1; abundance: .; d_gene: .; CDR3nt: TGTGCCAGCAGCTTGGGGGGACGGTTGAACACTGAAGCTTTCTTT; CDR3aa: CASSLGGRLNTEAFF
v_gene: TRBV5-1; j_gene: TRBJ2-5; abundance: .; d_gene: .; CDR3nt: TGCGCCAGCACCAGGTCGCCAGGGTTGTTAGAGACCCAGTACTTC; CDR3aa: CASTRSPGLLETQYF
v_gene: TRBV15; j_gene: TRBJ2-1; abundance: once; d_gene: .; CDR3nt: TGTGCCACCAGCAGAGAGTCGAGGGGGGATGAGCAGTTCTTC; CDR3aa: CATSRESRGDEQFF
v_gene: TRBV9; j_gene: TRBJ2-1; abundance: .; d_gene: .; CDR3nt: TGTGCCAGCAGCGTATCCTCCGGGTACAATGAGCAGTTCTTC; CDR3aa: CASSVSSGYNEQFF
v_gene: TRBV14; j_gene: TRBJ2-1; abundance: .; d_gene: .; CDR3nt: TGTGCCAGCAGCGCCCGGCAGTCTGGGAATGAGCAGTTCTTC; CDR3aa: CASSARQSGNEQFF
v_gene: TRBV28; j_gene: TRBJ2-1; abundance: .; d_gene: .; CDR3nt: TGTGCCAGCACTCAGCGACTAGTCTCCTACAATGAGCAGTTCTTC; CDR3aa: CASTQRLVSYNEQFF
v_gene: TRBV7-2; j_gene: TRBJ1-2; abundance: .; d_gene: .; CDR3nt: TGTGCCAGCAGCTTGGAGAGACAGGCTCGAGGCTACACCTTC; CDR3aa: CASSLERQARGYTF
v_gene: TRBV6-7; j_gene: TRBJ2-3; abundance: .; d_gene: .; CDR3nt: TGTGCCAGCAGAAGGACCACCCCAGCAGCAGATACGCAGTATTTT; CDR3aa: CASRRTTPAADTQYF
v_gene: TRBV19; j_gene: TRBJ2-3; abundance: .; d_gene: TRBD2; CDR3nt: TGTGCCAGTACCCCCGGACTAGCGTCCATGAGCGGCACAGATACGCAGTATTTT; CDR3aa: CASTPGLASMSGTDTQYF
v_gene: TRBV4-1; j_gene: TRBJ2-2; abundance: .; d_gene: TRBD2; CDR3nt: TGCGCCAGCAGCCAAGACGGCGGGGGGGCCGACGGGGAGCTGTTTTTT; CDR3aa: CASSQDGGGADGELFF
v_gene: TRBV29-1; j_gene: TRBJ2-5; abundance: .; d_gene: .; CDR3nt: TGCAGCGTTGAGCTTGGAATGGAGACCCAGTACTTC; CDR3aa: CSVELGMETQYF
v_gene: TRBV4-1; j_gene: TRBJ1-4; abundance: .; d_gene: TRBD1; CDR3nt: TGCGCCAGCAGCCAAGGGGACAGGGTCCTTGAAAAACTGTTTTTT; CDR3aa: CASSQGDRVLEKLFF
v_gene: TRBV4-3; j_gene: TRBJ1-2; abundance: .; d_gene: .; CDR3nt: TGCGCCAGCAGCCAAGATCGCGGGTGGGATAACTATGGCTACACCTTC; CDR3aa: CASSQDRGWDNYGYTF
v_gene: TRBV7-2; j_gene: TRBJ1-1; abundance: few; d_gene: .; CDR3nt: TGTGCCAGCAGCGGCCGGACGGTAAGGAACACTGAAGCTTTCTTT; CDR3aa: CASSGRTVRNTEAFF
v_gene: TRBV5-5; j_gene: TRBJ2-5; abundance: .; d_gene: .; CDR3nt: TGTGCCAGCAGCTTGACGGGGTCAGAGACCCAGTACTTC; CDR3aa: CASSLTGSETQYF
v_gene: TRBV28; j_gene: TRBJ2-7; abundance: .; d_gene: TRBD1; CDR3nt: TGTGCCAGCAGTTTCCCCCTCCGCCCAGGGACAGCCCACTACGAGCAGTACTTC; CDR3aa: CASSFPLRPGTAHYEQYF
v_gene: TRBV10-3; j_gene: TRBJ2-2; abundance: .; d_gene: .; CDR3nt: TGTGCCATCAGTGAGAGCCGCGGGGAGCTGTTTTTT; CDR3aa: CAISESRGELFF